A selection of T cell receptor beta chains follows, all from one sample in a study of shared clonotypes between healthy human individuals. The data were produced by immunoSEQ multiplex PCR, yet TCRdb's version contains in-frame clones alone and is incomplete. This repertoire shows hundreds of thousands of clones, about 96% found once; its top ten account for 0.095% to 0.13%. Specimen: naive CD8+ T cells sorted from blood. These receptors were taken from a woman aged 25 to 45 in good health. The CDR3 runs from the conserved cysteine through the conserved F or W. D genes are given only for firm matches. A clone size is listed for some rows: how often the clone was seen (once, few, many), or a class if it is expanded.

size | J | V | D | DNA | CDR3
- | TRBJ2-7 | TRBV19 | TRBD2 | TGTGCCAGTAGTATGCGCGGGGGGAGCTCCTACGAGCAGTACTTC | CASSMRGGSSYEQYF
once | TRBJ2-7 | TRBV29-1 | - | TGCAGCGTTGCGGGACTTCCCTCCTACGAGCAGTACTTC | CSVAGLPSYEQYF
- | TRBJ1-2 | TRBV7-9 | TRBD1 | TGTGCCAGCAGCTTTGTCGACAGGGGTGTCTATGGCTACACCTTC | CASSFVDRGVYGYTF
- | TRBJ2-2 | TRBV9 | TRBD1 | TGTGCCAGCAAGGCTCCGGGACAGGGGGACACCGGGGAGCTGTTTTTT | CASKAPGQGDTGELFF
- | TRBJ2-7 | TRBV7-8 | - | TGTGCCAGCAGCTTAGCCCCGGGGCACCAGAGCTCCTACGAGCAGTACTTC | CASSLAPGHQSSYEQYF
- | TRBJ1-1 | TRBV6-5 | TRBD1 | TGTGCCAGCAGTTCCAGACAGGGGGCGGTCACTGAAGCTTTCTTT | CASSSRQGAVTEAFF
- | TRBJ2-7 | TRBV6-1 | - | TGTGCCAGCAGTGCCGGGACGTTCTACGAGCAGTACTTC | CASSAGTFYEQYF
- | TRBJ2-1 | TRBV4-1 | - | TGCGCCAGCAGCCAAGTCACAGTGGCCGACAATGAGCAGTTCTTC | CASSQVTVADNEQFF
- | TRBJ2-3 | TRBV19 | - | TGTGCCAGTAGCGTGGTGGAGTCAGATACGCAGTATTTT | CASSVVESDTQYF
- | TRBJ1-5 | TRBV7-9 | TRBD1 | TGTGCCAGCAGTCCACAGGGGGCTGGAGATCAGCCCCAGCATTTT | CASSPQGAGDQPQHF
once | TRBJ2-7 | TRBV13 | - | TGTGCCAGCAGCTTTGGGCTAGCAGAGTACGAGCAGTACTTC | CASSFGLAEYEQYF
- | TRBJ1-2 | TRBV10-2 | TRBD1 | TGCGCCAGCAAGGACAGGAGGAAGGATGGCTACACCTTC | CASKDRRKDGYTF
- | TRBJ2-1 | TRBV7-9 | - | TGTGCCAGCAGCGAGGCCGGATCTTCCTACAATGAGCAGTTCTTC | CASSEAGSSYNEQFF
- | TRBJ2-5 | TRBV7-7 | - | TGTGCCAGCAGCTTATCAGGGATCGAGACCCAGTACTTC | CASSLSGIETQYF
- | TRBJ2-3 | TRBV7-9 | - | TGTGCCAGCAGCTCGCACACGGCCGGGGAGGATACGCAGTATTTT | CASSSHTAGEDTQYF
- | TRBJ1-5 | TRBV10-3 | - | TGTGCCATCAGTGGGGGCAGGGAAGGCAATCAGCCCCAGCATTTT | CAISGGREGNQPQHF
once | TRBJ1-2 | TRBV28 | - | TGTGCCAGCAGCCAGGACAGATTCTATGGCTACACCTTC | CASSQDRFYGYTF
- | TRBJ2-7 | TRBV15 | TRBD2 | TGTGCCACCAGCAGAGAGGGCGGGAGGCTCTGGGAGCAGTACTTC | CATSREGGRLWEQYF
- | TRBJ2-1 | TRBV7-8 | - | TGTGCCAGCAGCTTGGGGGGAGTAGCGAATGAGCAGTTCTTC | CASSLGGVANEQFF
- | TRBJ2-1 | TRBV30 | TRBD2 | TGTGCCTGGGGTCTAGCGGGGGCCTCCTACAATGAGCAGTTCTTC | CAWGLAGASYNEQFF
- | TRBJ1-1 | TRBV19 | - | TGTGCCAGTAGTATATGGAGTCGGAACACTGAAGCTTTCTTT | CASSIWSRNTEAFF
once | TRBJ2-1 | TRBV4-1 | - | TGCGCCAGCAGCGTCAGGGTCTCCTACAATGAGCAGTTCTTC | CASSVRVSYNEQFF
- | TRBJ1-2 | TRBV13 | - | TGTGCCAGCAGCTCCCCCAGGGAAGAGTCGAGGCAGTGGCATCTCCTCTATGGCTACACCTTC | CASSSPREESRQWHLLYGYTF
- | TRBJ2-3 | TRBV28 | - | TGTGCCAGCAGCCCCACCGGGCCAGATACGCAGTATTTT | CASSPTGPDTQYF
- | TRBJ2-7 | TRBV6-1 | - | TGTGCCAGCAGTGAAACGGTGGTCGGGACTCCGTCGTTCGAGCAGTACTTC | CASSETVVGTPSFEQYF
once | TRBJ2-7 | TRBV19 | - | TGTGCCAGTAGTATAGGAGGGACCTACGAGCAGTACTTC | CASSIGGTYEQYF
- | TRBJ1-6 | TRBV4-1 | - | TGCGCCAGCAGCCCTGATTTTCCCTCCTATAATTCACCCCTCCACTTT | CASSPDFPSYNSPLHF
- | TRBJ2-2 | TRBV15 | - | TGTGCCACCAGCAGAGATCTTGCAGGACTCCTGAACACCGGGGAGCTGTTTTTT | CATSRDLAGLLNTGELFF
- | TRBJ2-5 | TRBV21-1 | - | TGTGCCACCGTAAGGGCAGGAGGACAAGAGACCCAGTACTTC | CATVRAGGQETQYF
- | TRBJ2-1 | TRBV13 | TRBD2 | TGTGCCAGCAGCGCCCATGTCGGGACAGCAACTAGCGGGAGGGCCGGTGAGCAGTTCTTC | CASSAHVGTATSGRAGEQFF
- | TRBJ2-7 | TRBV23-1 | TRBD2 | TGCGCCAGCAGGGGCACTAGCGGACCTCGCTACGAGCAGTACTTC | CASRGTSGPRYEQYF
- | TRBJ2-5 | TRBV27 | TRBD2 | TGTGCCAGCAGCCTCTCCCCTAGCGGGAGGAGGTACTTC | CASSLSPSGRRYF
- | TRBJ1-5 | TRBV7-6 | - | TGTGCCAGCAGCTTAGGGGGAGGTTGGAATCAGCCCCAGCATTTT | CASSLGGGWNQPQHF
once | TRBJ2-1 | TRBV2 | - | TGTGCCAGCAGTGAAGATCGGGAAGTTGTTGACGATGAGCAGTTCTTC | CASSEDREVVDDEQFF
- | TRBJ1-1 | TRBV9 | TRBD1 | TGTGCCAGCAGCGCCTCCGAAGCCGGGACAGGGACTTTCTTT | CASSASEAGTGTFF
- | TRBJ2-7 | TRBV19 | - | TGTGCCAGTATTGATCCGACCTCCTACGAGCAGTACTTC | CASIDPTSYEQYF
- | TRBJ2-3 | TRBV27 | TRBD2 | TGTGCCAGCAGGGAACTAGCGGGAGTAACAGATACGCAGTATTTT | CASRELAGVTDTQYF
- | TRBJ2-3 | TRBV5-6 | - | TGTGCCAGCAGCTTGGAATTACAGAATATAAACACAGATACGCAGTATTTT | CASSLELQNINTDTQYF
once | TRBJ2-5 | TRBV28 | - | TGTGCCAGCAGTTTTCTGGACGTCAAAGAGACCCAGTACTTC | CASSFLDVKETQYF
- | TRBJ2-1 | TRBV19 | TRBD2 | TGTGCCAGTATCCCGGTTAGCGGGAGTAATGAGCAGTTCTTC | CASIPVSGSNEQFF
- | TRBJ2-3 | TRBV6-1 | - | TGTGCCAGCAGGGAGACATTCAGCACAGATACGCAGTATTTT | CASRETFSTDTQYF
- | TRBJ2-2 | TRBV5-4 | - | TGTGCCAGCAGCTTGGGTCTAGCGAAGGGGGAGCTGTTTTTT | CASSLGLAKGELFF
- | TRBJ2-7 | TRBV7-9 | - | TGTGCCACGCGACAAAAGACCAGGGACCCGCTAGAGCAGTACTTC | CATRQKTRDPLEQYF
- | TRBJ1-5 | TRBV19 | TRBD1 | TGTGCCAGTAGTATAGGACAGGGGGCGTATCAGCCCCAGCATTTT | CASSIGQGAYQPQHF
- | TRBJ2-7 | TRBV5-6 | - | TGTGCCAGCAGCTTGGTCGGTAGCAGGTACGAGCAGTACTTC | CASSLVGSRYEQYF
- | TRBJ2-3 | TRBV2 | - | TGTGCCAGCAGTGAAGCGCCGACAGCCTCTAGCACAGATACGCAGTATTTT | CASSEAPTASSTDTQYF
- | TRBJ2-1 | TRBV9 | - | TGTGCCAGCAGGCCAACTAGTTCCCATGAGCAGTTCTTC | CASRPTSSHEQFF
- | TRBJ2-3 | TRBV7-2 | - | TGTGCCAGCACCCCGGGGGCAGTAGCAGGAGATACGCAGTATTTT | CASTPGAVAGDTQYF
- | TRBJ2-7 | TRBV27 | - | TGTGCCAGCAAAGTTTCGTCAGACAGATCCTACGAGCAGTACTTC | CASKVSSDRSYEQYF
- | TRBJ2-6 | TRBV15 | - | TGTGCCGGGCGGGCGACTGGGGCCAACGTCCTGACTTTC | CAGRATGANVLTF
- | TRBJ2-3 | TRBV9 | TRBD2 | TGTGCCAGCAGCGGGGGACTAGCGGGGCGAGGTCCCCCGGGTACGCAGTATTTT | CASSGGLAGRGPPGTQYF
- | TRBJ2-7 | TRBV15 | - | TGTGCCACCAGCAGAGTCCCGGGTCTGAGCTCCTACGAGCAGTACTTC | CATSRVPGLSSYEQYF
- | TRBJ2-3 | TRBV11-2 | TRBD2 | TGTGCCAGCAGCTTAGCGATAGCGGGATTCACAGATACGCAGTATTTT | CASSLAIAGFTDTQYF
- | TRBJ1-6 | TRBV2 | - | TGTGCCAGCATGACACCTCAGGGTCCATATAATTCACCCCTCCACTTT | CASMTPQGPYNSPLHF
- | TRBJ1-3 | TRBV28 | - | TGTGCCAGCAGTTTCGACAGAGGAAACACCATATATTTT | CASSFDRGNTIYF
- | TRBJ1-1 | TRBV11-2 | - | TGTGCCAGCAACAGGACGGCCACTGAAGCTTTCTTT | CASNRTATEAFF
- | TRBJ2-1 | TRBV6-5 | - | TGTGCCAGCAGTCCTCCGGGGGCGCGTCCCAATGAGCAGTTCTTC | CASSPPGARPNEQFF
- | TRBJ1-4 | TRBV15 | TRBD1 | TGTGCCACCAGCAGGGGGACAGGGACAACTAATGAAAAACTGTTTTTT | CATSRGTGTTNEKLFF